These 6 T cell receptor beta chains came from one sample sequenced in a study of blood T cell repertoires in COVID-19. TCRdb's table, derived via immunoSEQ multiplex PCR, lists solely in-frame clones and lacks some. The sample lists approximately 170,000 clones; approximately 81% were seen once. What was sequenced was peripheral blood. The receptor source for this set is an elderly woman with active or convalescent COVID-19.

This clone is a singleton in its sample. The gene calls are TRBV27 and TRBJ2-7, with 7 bases aligning to TRBD2. Germline assignment: CDR1 MNHEY and CDR2 SMNVEV (reference sequence). With 6 bases clipped from V and 6 bases from J, the junction kept 17 bases outside the gene matches. The CDR3 sequence is 16 residues long. CDR3 in DNA: TGTGCCAGCAGAGATATGAAGGGAGGGAGTCAGCGCGAGCAGTACTTC. Translating gives CASRDMKGGSQREQYF.

The chain uses TRBV5-1 and TRBJ1-5, with a weak D call TRBD1 (5 bases). Germline V gene lookup returns CDR1 SGHRS and CDR2 YFSETQ. V lost 1 base, J lost 3 bases, and 11 bases lay in between. The CDR3 sequence is 15 residues long. The CDR3 bases are TGCGCCAGCAGCTTGTCTGACAGCTTCAATCAGCCCCAGCATTTT. It is translated as CASSLSDSFNQPQHF.

The chain combines TRBV5-1 with TRBJ1-1; TRBD1 matches 9 bases. The CDR3 runs to 14 residues. Germline trimming cut 4 bases from V and 10 bases from J; bases unmatched to any gene: 11. Germline CDR1 reads SGHRS; CDR2 reads YFSETQ. The CDR3 DNA is TGCGCCAGCAGCGAGAGGGACAGGGACCCCCTAGCTTTCTTT. Its translation: CASSERDRDPLAFF.

The chain has TRBV5-6 and TRBJ2-7, with D possibly TRBD1 on 6 matching bases. Trimming stripped 2 bases from V and 3 bases from J, with 12 bases between. The CDR3 consists of 14 residues. Germline-derived CDR1 and CDR2 are SGHDT and YYEEEE. CDR3 nucleotides: TGTGCCAGCAGCTTTGTAGGACAGATCTACGAGCAGTACTTC. Protein product: CASSFVGQIYEQYF. The full variable domain, rest sourced from reference TRBV5-6 and TRBJ2-7, is DAGVTQSPTHLIKTRGQQVTLRCSPKSGHDTVSWYQQALGQGPQFIFQYYEEEERQRGNFPDRFSGHQFPNYSSELNVNALLLGDSALYLCASSFVGQIYEQYFGPGTRLTVT.

The chain carries TRBV10-1 and TRBJ2-2; D perhaps matches TRBD1 (7 bases). The CDR3 sequence is 17 residues long. Germline V gene data show CDR1 as WNHNN and CDR2 as SYGVQD (reference sequence). V was cut by 0 bases and J by 1 base, with 12 bases left in between. This chain's CDR3 is CASSESWRGLNTGELFF. For the CDR3, the DNA is TGCGCCAGCAGTGAGTCTTGGAGGGGGCTGAACACCGGGGAGCTGTTTTTT.

The CDR3 reads CSAGQSDTQYF. The DNA of the CDR3 is TGCAGTGCTGGACAGTCGGATACGCAGTATTTT. The V and J genes are TRBV20-1 and TRBJ2-3; TRBD1 is a possible D gene (6 bases). Trimming shortened V by 5 bases and J by 6 bases, and 9 bases separated the two germline ends. The CDR3 has 11 residues. Germline-derived CDR1 and CDR2 are DFQATT and SNEGSKA (reference sequence).